Presented here are 22 T cell receptor beta chains from one specimen sequenced in a study of cytomegalovirus exposure and HLA in healthy donors. Produced via immunoSEQ multiplex PCR; TCRdb's table is partial and in-frame only. This table has about 100,000 clones, approximately 94% appearing once. Specimen: PBMCs. These receptors all stem from a woman in her late teens or twenties in good health and CMV-seronegative.

V and J are TRBV7-9 and TRBJ2-2, with TRBD1 identical over 10 bases. Per germline, CDR1 SEHNR and CDR2 FQNEAQ (reference sequence). The junction had 7 bases not matched to a gene; V was cut back by 6 bases and J by 3 bases. There are 16 residues in the CDR3. The CDR3 spells CASSHRDRGYTGELFF. DNA for the CDR3: TGTGCCAGCAGTCACCGGGACAGGGGATACACCGGGGAGCTGTTTTTT.

With regard to this clone: A junction end diverges from the germline sequence, so it may reflect a read error. V is TRBV18 and J is TRBJ2-7; D might be TRBD2 (5 bases). Germline lookup yields CDR1 KGHSH and CDR2 LQKENI. The CDR3 is 11 amino acids. DNA of the CDR3: TGTGCCAGCTCACCTTCACTAGGGATGGTCTTC. Its translation: CASSPSLGMVF.

The chain carries TRBV5-5 and TRBJ2-1; TRBD1 matches 11 bases. V lost 4 bases, J lost 8 bases, and 20 bases stayed unmatched. The CDR3 is 19 residues long. The germline V gene has CDR1 SGHKS and CDR2 YYEKEE (reference sequence). The CDR3 DNA sequence: TGTGCCAGCAGCCCGGGACAGGGGGTATCCCTGGCGTTGTGGGATGAGCAGTTCTTC. It translates to CASSPGQGVSLALWDEQFF.

The V gene is TRBV30, the J gene TRBJ2-2, with 9 bases aligning to TRBD2. V shed 2 bases, J shed 5 bases, and the junction held 6 bases outside the gene matches. Germline V gene data show CDR1 as GTSNPN and CDR2 as SVGIG (reference sequence). There are 15 residues in the CDR3. As DNA, the CDR3 is TGTGCCTGGAGTACTGGCGGGGGGGTAACCGGGGAGCTGTTTTTT. As protein: CAWSTGGGVTGELFF. The full variable domain, rest sourced from reference TRBV30 and TRBJ2-2, is SQTIHQWPATLVQPVGSPLSLECTVEGTSNPNLYWYRQAAGRGLQLLFYSVGIGQISSEVPQNLSASRPQDRQFILSSKKLLLSDSGFYLCAWSTGGGVTGELFFGEGSRLTVL.

The V call is TRBV7-9, the J call TRBJ2-7; maybe TRBD1 (6 bases). Per the germline V gene, CDR1 is SEHNR and CDR2 is FQNEAQ (reference sequence). This CDR3 contains 13 residues. Trimming pared 5 bases from V and 3 bases from J, leaving 11 bases between. The CDR3 is CASSPRDNYEQYF. CDR3 nucleotide sequence: TGTGCCAGCAGCCCACGGGACAACTACGAGCAGTACTTC.

The chain joins TRBV5-4 to TRBJ1-6; the match to TRBD1 covers 7 bases. V lost 0 bases and J lost 8; bases outside the gene matches: 8. The CDR3 has 16 residues. Germline loops: CDR1 SGHNT, CDR2 YYREEE (reference sequence). The CDR3 DNA is TGTGCCAGCAGCTTGGGGAAAAGGGACAGAGATTCACCCCTCCACTTT. It specifies CASSLGKRDRDSPLHF.

This clone showed up just once. The rearrangement uses TRBV11-1 and TRBJ2-1; 13 positions agree with TRBD2. The trim removed 2 bases at V and 2 bases at J, leaving 0 bases unmatched. From germline, CDR1 is SGHAT and CDR2 FQDESV (reference sequence). The CDR3 loop spans 16 amino acids. The DNA for the CDR3 is TGTGCCAGCAGCTTAACTAGCGGGGGGGCCTACAATGAGCAGTTCTTC. Protein sequence: CASSLTSGGAYNEQFF.

CDR3 nucleotides: TGTGCCAGCAGCCAAGATCTAGTCCCCGCCTACGAGCAGTACTTC. Its translation is CASSQDLVPAYEQYF. The chain uses TRBV14 and TRBJ2-7; D is unclear. V was cut by 0 bases and J by 2 bases, with 11 bases left in between. Germline V lookup: CDR1 SGHDN, CDR2 FVKESK. This CDR3 is built from 15 residues.

The CDR3, as DNA: TGTGCCAGCAGCTTAGTTGTGGGGAGCTCCTACAATGAGCAGTTCTTC. This translates into CASSLVVGSSYNEQFF. The genes are TRBV7-6 and TRBJ2-1; possibly TRBD2 for D (5 bases). The CDR3 extends over 16 amino acids. The germline gives CDR1 SGHVS, CDR2 FNYEAQ. Trimming took 1 base from V and 0 from J, leaving 10 bases between them.

The V gene is TRBV9, the J gene TRBJ2-1, with TRBD1 as a possible D gene (5 bases). V dropped 2 bases and J dropped 0 bases, with 9 bases sitting between them. The CDR3 is 15 residues long. CDR1 and CDR2 (germline): SGDLS, YYNGEE. The CDR3 DNA sequence: TGTGCCAGCAGCGTTGGTAGGGGCTCCTACAATGAGCAGTTCTTC. It yields the protein CASSVGRGSYNEQFF. Full variable domain (rest looked up from reference TRBV9 and TRBJ2-1): DSGVTQTPKHLITATGQRVTLRCSPRSGDLSVYWYQQSLDQGLQFLIQYYNGEERAKGNILERFSAQQFPDLHSELNLSSLELGDSALYFCASSVGRGSYNEQFFGPGTRLTVL.

The V and J genes are TRBV19 and TRBJ1-6; D gene uncertain. V lost 6 bases and J 8 bases, leaving 8 bases between the germline ends. CDR3 length: 12 residues. Per germline, CDR1 LNHDA and CDR2 SQIVND (reference sequence). The CDR3 sequence is CASRPVDSPLHF. In DNA form, the CDR3 reads TGTGCCAGTAGGCCAGTTGATTCACCCCTCCACTTT.

The chain recombines TRBV27 with TRBJ2-7; D gene unclear. Germline CDR1 is MNHEY and CDR2 is SMNVEV (reference sequence). This CDR3 is 13 amino acids long. Trimming took off 3 bases at V and 0 bases at J, with 6 bases between the two ends. Written as DNA, the CDR3 is TGTGCCAGCAGTTTTGTCGGCTCCTACGAGCAGTACTTC. Amino acid sequence: CASSFVGSYEQYF.

V gene TRBV9 combines with J gene TRBJ2-1; possibly TRBD1 for D (7 bases). With 3 bases removed from V and 9 bases from J, the gap between germline ends came to 16 bases. The CDR3 runs to 14 residues. Germline CDR1 and CDR2: SGDLS and YYNGEE. The CDR3 region has the DNA TGTGCCAGCAGCGCACTACAGGGGCGGGGTGAGCAGTTCTTC. Its protein product is CASSALQGRGEQFF.

CDR3 sequence (DNA): TGTGCCAGTAGTGTACCGGGACAGGGCGTTCAGCCCCAGCATTTT. As protein: CASSVPGQGVQPQHF. The J gene is TRBJ1-5, the V gene TRBV19, with 9 bases lining up with TRBD1. This CDR3 has 15 residues. Germline V gene sequence: CDR1 LNHDA, CDR2 SQIVND (reference sequence). The V and J ends lost 5 bases and 6 bases, in that order; junction bases with no gene match: 8.

The chain combines TRBV23-1 with TRBJ2-1; TRBD2 aligns across 9 bases. TRBV23-1 is an open reading frame whose function is uncertain. The CDR3 is 11 amino acids. The V segment lost 9 bases and the J segment 8 bases; nucleotides outside the gene matches: 2. The CDR3 region is CARAGGDEQFF. Written as DNA, the CDR3 is TGCGCCAGGGCGGGGGGGGATGAGCAGTTCTTC.

CDR3 coding DNA: TGTGCCAGCAGCCCTCCCCAAGGACAGGACTCTGGAAACACCATATATTTT. Protein product: CASSPPQGQDSGNTIYF. This chain uses TRBV28 with TRBJ1-3; 7 nucleotides align to TRBD1. Germline V gives CDR1 MDHEN, CDR2 SYDVKM. The trim removed 6 bases at V and 0 bases at J, leaving 11 bases unmatched. The CDR3 totals 17 residues.

This chain links TRBV5-4 with TRBJ1-4; weak D call: TRBD1 (6 bases). The length of the CDR3 is 14 residues. Germline CDR1 and CDR2: SGHNT and YYREEE (reference sequence). Trimming left V 0 bases short and J 5 bases short, with 8 bases between. This CDR3 is CASSLDQGNEKLFF. The CDR3 bases are TGTGCCAGCAGCTTGGATCAGGGGAATGAAAAACTGTTTTTT.

The chain links TRBV4-1 to TRBJ2-5, with TRBD2 matching over 16 bases. The CDR3 has 18 residues. Germline loops: CDR1 MGHRA, CDR2 YSYEKL. V lost 2 bases, J lost 5 bases, and 8 bases stayed unmatched. The CDR3 loop is CASSQSGTSGGAWETQYF. The DNA for the CDR3 is TGCGCCAGCAGCCAATCTGGGACTAGCGGGGGGGCCTGGGAGACCCAGTACTTC.

The rearrangement uses TRBV19 and TRBJ1-6; a possible D gene is TRBD1 (5 bases). The germline V gene encodes CDR1 LNHDA and CDR2 SQIVND (reference sequence). This CDR3 contains 16 residues. Trimming left V 2 bases short and J 8 bases short, with 16 bases between. DNA for the CDR3: TGTGCCAGTAGTATATACGCCGGACATAGGGATTCACCCCTCCACTTT. As protein: CASSIYAGHRDSPLHF.

Written as DNA, the CDR3 is TGTGCCAGCAGCTTAGCTGGGACAGGGGTTAGCTATGGCTACACCTTC. It encodes CASSLAGTGVSYGYTF. The gene calls are TRBV7-2 and TRBJ1-2; 10 positions match TRBD1. There are 16 residues in the CDR3. Germline V gene lookup returns CDR1 SGHTA and CDR2 FQGNSA. V lost 0 bases and J lost 4; bases outside the gene matches: 5.

The chain is built from TRBV7-9 and TRBJ2-7; TRBD1 matches 10 bases. The CDR3 covers 13 residues. Trimming at V came to 4 bases and at J to 6 bases, leaving 3 bases not matched to a gene. CDR1 SEHNR and CDR2 FQNEAQ come from the germline V gene (reference sequence). The CDR3, as DNA: TGTGCCAGCAGCTCGGGACAGGGGATCGAGCAGTACTTC. The encoded protein is CASSSGQGIEQYF.

The chain recombines TRBV5-6 with TRBJ1-1; D gene uncertain. V lost 0 bases and J 7 bases, leaving 16 bases between the germline ends. Per the germline V gene, CDR1 is SGHDT and CDR2 is YYEEEE. The CDR3 runs 15 residues. In DNA, the CDR3 is TGTGCCAGCAGCTTGGAAACCCTTCGCCCCTATGAAGCTTTCTTT. It encodes CASSLETLRPYEAFF.